This T cell receptor (beta chain) was found in a study of blood T cell repertoires in COVID-19. About the study: Sites in the United States, Italy and Spain provided acute and convalescent COVID-19 samples. Nucleic acid was either cDNA or gDNA, and it came from T cells, B-cell-depleted T cells, or PBMCs.

The germline V gene has CDR1 MDHEN and CDR2 SYDVKM. V shed 2 bases and J shed 2 bases, with 10 bases lying between them. There are 15 residues in the CDR3. Original analysis: Amplified reference gene primers provided the basis for estimating nucleated cell counts. TCRdb's copy holds only in-frame clones and misses some; the assay was immunoSEQ multiplex PCR. V and J calls and clone size are copied from that table; D and trimming were computed from the DNA. The repertoire has approximately 270,000 clones, roughly 87% of them found once; the top ten carry approximately 3.3%. What was sequenced was peripheral blood. The receptor's source is a man aged 18 to 29 with active or convalescent COVID-19. The V call is TRBV28, the J call TRBJ1-3; possibly TRBD1 for D (5 bases). CDR3 sequence: CASSLGGKAGNTIYF. The CDR3 region has the DNA TGTGCCAGCAGTTTAGGGGGGAAAGCTGGAAACACCATATATTTT.